This T cell receptor (beta chain) was observed in a study of T cells in pancreatic ductal adenocarcinoma. General study points: Comparisons of tumor and blood clonality may show falsely lower tumor diversity. Unique clonotypes were roughly 8-fold more numerous in blood than in tumor.

In its sample, this clone was seen once. Antigen specificity is unknown. The CDR3 runs 14 residues. In germline, CDR1 is MDHEN, CDR2 SYDVKM. The V and J ends lost 2 bases and 5 bases, in that order; junction bases with no gene match: 1. Selected pancreatic ductal adenocarcinoma patients had undergone surgery without neoadjuvant therapy. Data came from immunoSEQ multiplex PCR; TCRdb stores just in-frame clones and leaves some out. This sample has over 8,500 clones, with about 61% found just once. The V call is TRBV28, the J call TRBJ1-4; 8 bases map to TRBD1. The sequencing input was pancreatic tumor tissue. The clonotype was recovered from a human donor with pancreatic ductal adenocarcinoma. The CDR3 is CASSLTGGNEKLFF. In DNA form, the CDR3 reads TGTGCCAGCAGTTTAACAGGGGGAAATGAAAAACTGTTTTTT. The whole variable domain, filled in from reference TRBV28 and TRBJ1-4, reads DVKVTQSSRYLVKRTGEKVFLECVQDMDHENMFWYRQDPGLGLRLIYFSYDVKMKEKGDIPEGYSVSREKKERFSLILESASTNQTSMYLCASSLTGGNEKLFFGSGTQLSVL.